Listed below are T cell receptor beta chains from one sample, sequenced in a study of cytomegalovirus exposure and HLA in healthy donors. Method: immunoSEQ multiplex PCR; TCRdb's copy keeps in-frame clones and lacks some. The sample contains more than 85,000 clones, roughly 80% of which appear only once. Material: PBMCs. The receptors originated from a woman aged 40 to 49 in good health and CMV-seropositive. Both conserved end residues are part of each CDR3. A D gene is named only where the DNA matches it firmly. A row's size may be missing; if present it is once, few, many or a size class.

NA	NA	TRBJ1-4	TRBV28	TGTGCCAGCAGTTTGTACAGGCATAATGAAAAACTGTTTTTT	CASSLYRHNEKLFF
NA	NA	TRBJ2-3	TRBV6-1	TGTGCCAGCAGCCCCAGAACTAGTGGCCCGCAGTATTTT	CASSPRTSGPQYF
TRBD1	NA	TRBJ2-7	TRBV15	TGTGCCACCAGCAGAGGTCGAGGGACAGGAACCCACGAGCAGTACTTC	CATSRGRGTGTHEQYF
TRBD1	few	TRBJ1-5	TRBV2	TGTGCCAGCAGTAGACGGACAGGCTATAGCAATCAGCCCCAGCATTTT	CASSRRTGYSNQPQHF
TRBD1	NA	TRBJ2-3	TRBV11-2	TGTGCCAGCAGCTTAGGGCCCGCGAGGGGGCTCGGGGCAGATACGCAGTATTTT	CASSLGPARGLGADTQYF
NA	NA	TRBJ1-1	TRBV25-1	TGTGCCAGAACACAGGGGAACACTGAAGCTTTCTTT	CARTQGNTEAFF
NA	NA	TRBJ1-5	TRBV4-3	TGCGCCAGCAGCCAAGATAGCGGAGGCCAGCCCCAGCATTTT	CASSQDSGGQPQHF
NA	NA	TRBJ2-1	TRBV27	TGTGCCAGCAGTTGGATTATACTAGTTCCCTGGGATAGTGAGCAGTTCTTC	CASSWIILVPWDSEQFF
TRBD1	NA	TRBJ2-7	TRBV13	TGTGCCAGCAGCCCCCAGACAGGGCCCTACGAGCAGTACTTC	CASSPQTGPYEQYF
NA	NA	TRBJ1-1	TRBV7-9	TGTGCCAGCAGCCCGAAGGTAGGGGTCGACACTGAAGCTTTCTTT	CASSPKVGVDTEAFF
NA	NA	TRBJ2-1	TRBV2	TGTGCCAGCAGCGAATGGGTGGGAGGAGGGGATGAGCAGTTCTTC	CASSEWVGGGDEQFF
NA	NA	TRBJ1-2	TRBV5-1	TGCGCCAGCAGCTTGGTTGCGGGCAACTATGGCTACACCTTC	CASSLVAGNYGYTF
TRBD1	NA	TRBJ1-2	TRBV9	TGTGCCAGCAGCGTAGTAGTAGGCAGGACAGGGACGAACTATGGCTACACCTTC	CASSVVVGRTGTNYGYTF
NA	NA	TRBJ1-1	TRBV5-1	TGCGCCAGCGCCAGGGGCACTGAAGCTTTCTTT	CASARGTEAFF
NA	few	TRBJ2-5	TRBV4-2	TGTGCCAGCAGCCATCCTCAGGGTAGAATAGAGACCCAGTACTTC	CASSHPQGRIETQYF
NA	NA	TRBJ2-7	TRBV6-1	TGTGCCAGCAGTGAATGGGATCAAGCGGAGATCTACGAGCAGTACTTC	CASSEWDQAEIYEQYF
TRBD1	few	TRBJ1-1	TRBV28	TGTGCCAGCAGCCGTATGACAGGGTTGAACACTGAAGCTTTCTTT	CASSRMTGLNTEAFF
TRBD2	NA	TRBJ2-5	TRBV6-4	TGTGCCAGCATAAGACTAGCGGTTGATCAAGAGACCCAGTACTTC	CASIRLAVDQETQYF
NA	NA	TRBJ2-7	TRBV6-5	TGTGCCAGCAGTTACGGACAGCACTACGAGCAGTACTTC	CASSYGQHYEQYF
TRBD1	NA	TRBJ2-7	TRBV27	TGTGCCAGCAGTTCCGGGACAGGTCTCTACGAGCAGTACTTC	CASSSGTGLYEQYF
NA	NA	TRBJ1-4	TRBV5-6	TGTGCCAGCAGCTCCAGGACAGACCCAACTAATGAAAAACTGTTTTTT	CASSSRTDPTNEKLFF
NA	NA	TRBJ1-4	TRBV29-1	TGCAGCGTCCAAATTCCGACAGCCGATAATGAAAAACTGTTTTTT	CSVQIPTADNEKLFF
TRBD2	NA	TRBJ2-1	TRBV19	TGTGCCAGTAGTGGCCGCGGGCTAGCGGGAGGAGATGAGCAGTTCTTC	CASSGRGLAGGDEQFF
TRBD2	NA	TRBJ2-7	TRBV10-3	TGTGCCATCAGTGAGTCCATTTCTTTTGCGGGGGAAACCTACGAGCGGTACTTC	CAISESISFAGETYERYF
TRBD1	NA	TRBJ2-4	TRBV28	TGTGCCAGCAGATCTCGGACAGGGGGCATATCCGCAGCCAAAAACATTCAGTACTTC	CASRSRTGGISAAKNIQYF